This TCR beta chain was recovered during a study of shared clonotypes between healthy human individuals. Study-level information: Donor ages ranged 18 to 49 years: a couple of women, three men.

Using immunoSEQ multiplex PCR, the repertoire was profiled, and TCRdb retains in-frame clones only, with some absent. The data contain roughly 660,000 clones, 90% of them singletons. The length of the CDR3 is 13 residues. V lost 5 bases, J lost 2 bases, and 9 bases lay in between. CDR1 is SGHDT, CDR2 YYEEEE, per germline. Study conclusions and caveats: Specimens sampled were limited to blood, with tissue repertoires likely differing. At large depth, rarefaction still showed sorted-subset sequencing to be incomplete. Shared clonotypes: about 4.6% naive CD4, roughly 3.5% naive CD8, 2.3% memory CD4, 0.4% memory CD8.

With respect to this clone: The target antigen is unknown.

The sequenced sample consisted of memory CD8+ T cells from PBMCs. Stated subset: CD45RO+ cells pooled with CCR7-negative TemRA cells. The TCR originated in a man younger than 30 in good health. Some clones in this sample may be carry-over from other donors' samples. V and J are TRBV5-6 and TRBJ2-3; D uncertain. CDR3 amino acids: CASSYDLTDTQYF. The CDR3 region has the DNA TGTGCCAGCAGTTACGACCTCACAGATACGCAGTATTTT.